A single TCR beta chain is shown here with its context. Which antigen it targets is not known. The input lacks base qualities; no much larger clone sits a single base away. TCRbeta CDR3 regions were amplified from genomic DNA using the immunoSEQ Assay, a bias-controlled multiplex PCR. Per the original workflow: The number of nucleated cells in each sample was estimated by amplification of reference gene primers within the assay. Sequence reads were collapsed and filtered to measure the absolute abundance of every unique TCRbeta CDR3 rearrangement. Productive Simpson clonality was computed per sample as the square root of Simpson's diversity index over productive rearrangements. The table was pulled from immuneACCESS by TCRdb, which kept in-frame rearrangements only. Such tables lose some clones; where checked, under half of the loss comes from unresolved V genes, and the rest has no known cause. The V and J calls and the clone size are those of that table, but D and trimming were determined from the DNA. In all, the sample holds about 100,000 clones, and less than 95% of those were seen once. Of the sample, about 5.5% falls within the top ten clones.

Collaborating institutions collected whole blood in K2EDTA tubes following their own protocols. For TCRbeta analysis, collaborators shipped samples in one of three forms: frozen whole blood, isolated PBMCs, or DNA extracted from either of those sample types. This record comes from a study of blood T cell repertoires in COVID-19 (dated by TCRdb to between 2020 and 2021). Some background on the complete study: The collaborator samples originated in the United States, Italy and Spain and spanned the acute and convalescent phases of COVID-19. The material from the prospective study consisted of cDNA or gDNA derived from T cells, B-cell-depleted T cells, or PBMCs. Deeply sampled blood TCRbeta repertoires from subjects exposed to, actively infected with, or recovered from COVID-19 were included in the dataset. Where HLA class I and class II types were available, the types were taken from metadata supplied by the sample provider, not from assay-based typing. The repertoires were released in a freely available public database meant as a resource for research on the immune response to SARS-CoV-2. The samples were drawn from two sources: the first 160 participants of the ongoing ImmuneRACE study, and over 1,000 subjects contributed by 6 global collaborators. The sample metadata nearly always contained a de-identified subject ID, COVID-19 status, age in years and sex.

From a lookup of the germline V gene, CDR1 and CDR2 are KGHSH and LQKENI. The CDR3 runs 14 residues from the cysteine to the phenylalanine. Solely the CDR3 DNA is kept, with 42 bases framed from the first base. V gives up 4 bases and J gives up 1 base, and the segment between their germline ends measures 10 bases. Summary of the overall study and its limitations: How much clinical and demographic metadata was included differed by source and by participant, and the metadata was provided uncurated.

Sequences were obtained from peripheral blood. The receptor was isolated from a man aged 50-59 years with acute or convalescent COVID-19. The chain couples TRBV18 to TRBJ1-1, and perhaps TRBD1 as D gene, on 5 matching bases. The DNA sequence reads TGTGCCAGCTCACTAATCAGGGAGAACACTGAAGCTTTCTTT. Its coded protein is CASSLIRENTEAFF.